In its sample, the clone carrying this T cell receptor beta chain was seen a few times. Authors' processing steps: Reference gene primer amplification in the assay estimated nucleated cell counts. Assay used: immunoSEQ multiplex PCR; TCRdb lists only in-frame clones, some missing. V and J calls plus clone size are reproduced from that table; the DNA served to infer D and trimming. The table has roughly 55,000 clones, 70% to 85% seen once. The record originates from a study of blood T cell repertoires in COVID-19. Study-wide background: Acute and convalescent COVID-19 samples came from the United States, Italy and Spain. Sources were T cells, B-cell-depleted T cells, or PBMCs; the material itself was cDNA or gDNA.

The CDR3 sequence is 14 residues long. The germline gives CDR1 LGHNA, CDR2 YSLEER. Trimming removed 2 bases from V and 2 bases from J, with 7 bases in between. V usage is TRBV4-3 and J usage is TRBJ1-5, with D hard to call. This TCR derives from a human donor in a cohort sampled during active COVID-19. The specimen was peripheral blood. The CDR3 DNA reads as TGCGCCAGCAGCCAACTGAGAGGCAATCAGCCCCAGCATTTT. Amino acid sequence: CASSQLRGNQPQHF.